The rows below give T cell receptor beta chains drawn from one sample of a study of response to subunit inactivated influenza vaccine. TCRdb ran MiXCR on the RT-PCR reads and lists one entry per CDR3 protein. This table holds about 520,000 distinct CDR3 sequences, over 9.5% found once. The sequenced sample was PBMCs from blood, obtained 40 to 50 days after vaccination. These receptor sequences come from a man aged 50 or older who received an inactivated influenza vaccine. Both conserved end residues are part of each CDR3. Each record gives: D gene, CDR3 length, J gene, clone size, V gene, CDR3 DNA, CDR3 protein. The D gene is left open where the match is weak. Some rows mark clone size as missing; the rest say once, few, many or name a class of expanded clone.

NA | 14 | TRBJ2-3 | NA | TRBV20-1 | TGCAGTGCTAGAGCTGGGGGCCGCCCAGATACGCAGTATTTT | CSARAGGRPDTQYF
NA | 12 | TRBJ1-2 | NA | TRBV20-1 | TGCAGTGCTACCAGGGAGTTTAATGGCTACACCTTC | CSATREFNGYTF
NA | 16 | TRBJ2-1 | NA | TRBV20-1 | TGCAGTGCCAGGTCCTTTTACAGGGGGGAGGGCAATGAGCAGTTCTTC | CSARSFYRGEGNEQFF
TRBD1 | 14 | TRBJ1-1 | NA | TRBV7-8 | TGTGCCAGCAGCCCGGACAGGGTGAGGACTGAAGCTTTCTTT | CASSPDRVRTEAFF
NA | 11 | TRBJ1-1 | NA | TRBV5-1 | TGCGCCAGCCGTAAAAACACTGAAGCTTTCTTT | CASRKNTEAFF
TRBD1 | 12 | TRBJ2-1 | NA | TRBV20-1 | TGCAGTGCTAGGGCGACAGGGGGTGAGCAGTTCTTC | CSARATGGEQFF
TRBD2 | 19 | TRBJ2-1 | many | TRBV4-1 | TGCGCCAGCAGCCAAGTCGTACTAGCGGGAGATTTCTCCTACAATGAGCAGTTCTTC | CASSQVVLAGDFSYNEQFF
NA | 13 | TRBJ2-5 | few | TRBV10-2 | TGCGCCAGCAGGCGGGTTTCCCAAGAGACCCAGTACTTC | CASRRVSQETQYF
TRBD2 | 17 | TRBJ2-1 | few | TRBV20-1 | TGCAGTGCACGTACGGAAAGGACTAGCGGGGGGGCCAATGAGCAGTTCTTC | CSARTERTSGGANEQFF
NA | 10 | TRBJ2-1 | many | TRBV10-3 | TGTGCCATCAGTGACGGTGAGCAGTTCTTC | CAISDGEQFF
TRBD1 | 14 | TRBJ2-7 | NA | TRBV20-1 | TGCAGTGCTGGACTGACAGGGGCAGTAAGCGAGCAGTACTTC | CSAGLTGAVSEQYF
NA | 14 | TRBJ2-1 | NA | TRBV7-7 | TGTGCCAGCAGCTTAGCGGTTTGGGACAATGAGCAGTTCTTC | CASSLAVWDNEQFF
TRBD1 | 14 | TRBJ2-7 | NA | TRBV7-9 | TGTGCCAGCAGCGAGGACAGGAGGAGGTACGAGCAGTACTTC | CASSEDRRRYEQYF
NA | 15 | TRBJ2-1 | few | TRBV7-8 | TGTGCCAGCAGCTCCGACAGATACTCCTACAATGAGCAGTTCTTC | CASSSDRYSYNEQFF
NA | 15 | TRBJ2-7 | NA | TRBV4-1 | TGCGCCAGCAGCCAACACTCCACACAGGGACCCGAGCAGTACTTC | CASSQHSTQGPEQYF
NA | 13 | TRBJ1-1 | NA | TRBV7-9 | TGTGCCAGCAGCTTTACAGGGAGGGGAGAAGCTTTCTTT | CASSFTGRGEAFF
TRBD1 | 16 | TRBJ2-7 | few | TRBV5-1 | TGCGCCAGCAGCTTGGGAGCCGGGACAGGGATGTACGAGCAGTACTTC | CASSLGAGTGMYEQYF
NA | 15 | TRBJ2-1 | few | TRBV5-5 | TGTGCCAGCAGCTTGTTAAGGAGCTCCTACAATGAGCAGTTCTTC | CASSLLRSSYNEQFF
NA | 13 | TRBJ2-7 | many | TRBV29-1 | TGCAGCGTTGTTGGTGCAGACTCCTACGAGCAGTACTTC | CSVVGADSYEQYF
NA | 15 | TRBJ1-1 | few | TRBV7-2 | TGTGCCAGCAGCTTACCGGGTAGGACAAGAGATGAAGCTTTCTTT | CASSLPGRTRDEAFF
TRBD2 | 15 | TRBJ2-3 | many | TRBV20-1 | TGCAGTGCTAGAGTGGCTAGCGGAAGCACAGATACGCAGTATTTT | CSARVASGSTDTQYF
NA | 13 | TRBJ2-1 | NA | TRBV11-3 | TGTGCCAGCAGCGTAGGACGTTACAATGAGCAGTTCTTC | CASSVGRYNEQFF
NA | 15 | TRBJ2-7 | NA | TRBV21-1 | TGTGCCAGCAGCAAATCCCGGGGCCGGTCCTACGAGCAGTACTTC | CASSKSRGRSYEQYF
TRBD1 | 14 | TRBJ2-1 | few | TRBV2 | TGTGCCAGCAAGGTCCGGGACAGTGTCCATGAGCAGTTCTTC | CASKVRDSVHEQFF
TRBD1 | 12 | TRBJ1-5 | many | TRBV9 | TGTGCCAGCGGACAGGGCCATCAGCCCCAGCATTTT | CASGQGHQPQHF
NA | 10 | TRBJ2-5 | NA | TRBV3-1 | TGTGCCAGCAGCCATCGGGCCCAGTACTTC | CASSHRAQYF
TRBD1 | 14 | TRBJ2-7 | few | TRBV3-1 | TGTGCCAGCAGCCTGGGACAGGGGAAGTACGAGCAGTACTTC | CASSLGQGKYEQYF
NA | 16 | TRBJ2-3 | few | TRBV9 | TGTGCCAGCAGCGTAGTCGCAGGGAGTGCCACAGATACGCAGTATTTT | CASSVVAGSATDTQYF
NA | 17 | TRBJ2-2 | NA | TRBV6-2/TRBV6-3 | TGTGCCAGCAGTTACCAGAGGGGACATCAGAACACCGGGGAGCTGTTTTTT | CASSYQRGHQNTGELFF
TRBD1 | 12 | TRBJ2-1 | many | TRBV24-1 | TGTGCCACCAGTGATCCAGTTACAGGGGAGTTCTTC | CATSDPVTGEFF
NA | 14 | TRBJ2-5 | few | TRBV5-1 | TGCGCCAGCAGCTTGGCCCAGACACAAGAGACCCAGTACTTC | CASSLAQTQETQYF
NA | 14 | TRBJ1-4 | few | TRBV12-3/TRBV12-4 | TGTGCCAGCAGTTTAGGAGTGCCTGGTGAAAAACTGTTTTTT | CASSLGVPGEKLFF
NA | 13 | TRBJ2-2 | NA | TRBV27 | TGTGCCAGCAGTTCCCTCGGCACCGGGGAGCTGTTTTTT | CASSSLGTGELFF
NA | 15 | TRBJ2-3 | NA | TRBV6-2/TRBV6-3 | TGTGCCAGCAGTTGGGGCGGAAGGTTCACAGATACGCAGTATTTT | CASSWGGRFTDTQYF
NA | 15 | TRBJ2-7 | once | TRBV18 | TGTGCCAGCTCCCCCACTAGAGACCGCGGAAGTGAACAGTACTTC | CASSPTRDRGSEQYF
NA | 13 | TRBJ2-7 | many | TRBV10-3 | TGTGCCATCAGCCCTGACCCCCAGGGCGAGCAGTACTTC | CAISPDPQGEQYF
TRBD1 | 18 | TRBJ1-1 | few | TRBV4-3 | TGCGCCAGCAGCCAAGATAGGCGGGACAGGGAGGGTATCGCTGAAGCTTTCTTT | CASSQDRRDREGIAEAFF
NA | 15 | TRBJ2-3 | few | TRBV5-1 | TGCGCCAGCAACCAAGGGGTACAGTCAACAGATACGCAGTATTTT | CASNQGVQSTDTQYF
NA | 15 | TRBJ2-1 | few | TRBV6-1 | TGTGCCAGCAGCCCTACAGTAAACTCCTACAATGAGCAGTTCTTC | CASSPTVNSYNEQFF
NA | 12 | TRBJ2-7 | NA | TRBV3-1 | TGTGCCAGCAGCATTGTGGGGGACGAGCAGTACTTC | CASSIVGDEQYF
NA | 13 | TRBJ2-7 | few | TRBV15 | TGTGCCACCAGCAGTTCCTCAGGGTCCGAGCAGTACTTC | CATSSSSGSEQYF